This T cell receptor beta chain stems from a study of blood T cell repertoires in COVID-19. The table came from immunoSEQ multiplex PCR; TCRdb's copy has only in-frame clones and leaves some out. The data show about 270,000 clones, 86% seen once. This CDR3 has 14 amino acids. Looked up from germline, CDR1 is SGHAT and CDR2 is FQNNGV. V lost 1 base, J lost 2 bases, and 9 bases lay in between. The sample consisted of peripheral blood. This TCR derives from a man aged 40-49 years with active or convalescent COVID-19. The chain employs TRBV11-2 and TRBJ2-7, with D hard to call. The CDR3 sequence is CASSLVRQTYEQYF. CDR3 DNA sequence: TGTGCCAGCAGCTTAGTGCGGCAGACCTACGAGCAGTACTTC.